These 25 T cell receptor beta chains were all obtained from the same sample, sequenced in a study of PD-L1 blockade in urothelial cancer. The table came from immunoSEQ multiplex PCR; TCRdb's copy has only in-frame clones and leaves some out. The table shows about 88,000 clones, with roughly 90% occurring only once. The sample consisted of PBMCs, taken around atezolizumab (anti-PD-L1) treatment. The receptors come from a man aged 55 to 70 with urothelial cancer.

Here the CDR3 DNA reads TGCGCCAGCAGCGACAGGGCCCAAAACACCGGGGAGCTGTTTTTT. Translation: CASSDRAQNTGELFF. This chain joins TRBV5-1 and TRBJ2-2; 7 bases fit TRBD1. The V segment lost 4 bases and the J segment 2 bases; nucleotides outside the gene matches: 5. Germline loops: CDR1 SGHRS, CDR2 YFSETQ. This CDR3 has 15 residues.

The chain uses TRBV7-2 and TRBJ1-4; no definite D call. This CDR3 contains 13 residues. Germline-derived CDR1 and CDR2 are SGHTA and FQGNSA. With 5 bases removed from V and 7 bases from J, the gap between germline ends came to 11 bases. CDR3 coding DNA: TGTGCCAGCAGCAGACTGGGTGCTGAAAAACTGTTTTTT. Translated, it gives CASSRLGAEKLFF.

The chain is built from TRBV5-6 and TRBJ1-2; possibly TRBD1 for D (6 bases). Trimming removed 4 bases from V and 3 bases from J, with 13 bases in between. The CDR3 runs 14 residues. The V gene's germline CDR1 is SGHDT and CDR2 YYEEEE. CDR3 in DNA: TGTGCCAGCAGCGAGGGGGTTACGGACTATGGCTACACCTTC. Translated, it gives CASSEGVTDYGYTF.

This sequence joins TRBV23-1 and TRBJ2-7; 8 bases line up with TRBD1. TRBV23-1 is annotated as an ORF whose role is uncertain. CDR3 length: 17 amino acids. The V and J ends lost 10 bases and 2 bases, in that order; junction bases with no gene match: 19. The CDR3 DNA follows: TGCGCCACCAATGGGACAGGCTGTCCTTCAGCTACCTACGAGCAGTACTTC. Its protein is CATNGTGCPSATYEQYF.

This chain links TRBV2 with TRBJ2-3, with D perhaps TRBD2 (6 bases). The length of the CDR3 is 14 residues. CDR1 and CDR2 (germline): SNHLY, FYNNEI. The V and J ends lost 3 bases and 1 base respectively, with 8 bases between them. The CDR3 reads CASSDSGRTDTQYF. DNA of the CDR3: TGTGCCAGCAGTGATAGCGGCCGCACAGATACGCAGTATTTT.

The chain recombines TRBV4-1 with TRBJ2-2; TRBD1 matches 10 bases. With 3 bases clipped from V and 7 bases from J, the junction kept 8 bases outside the gene matches. The germline CDR1 and CDR2 sequences are MGHRA and YSYEKL. The CDR3 has 16 residues. The CDR3, as DNA: TGCGCCAGCAGCCACCCGAAGGGACAGGGGCACGGGGAGCTGTTTTTT. It codes for CASSHPKGQGHGELFF.

This clone was recorded only once. This chain links TRBV1 with TRBJ2-3; the table's TRBD2 call for D was not verified on the DNA. TRBV1 is described as a pseudogene. The CDR3 loop spans 16 amino acids. The CDR3 DNA is TGCACCAGCAGCCAACCCGGGACTCCATTTCGAGATACGCAGTATTTT. Its translation is CTSSQPGTPFRDTQYF.

This clone was seen a single time. This chain joins TRBV5-1 and TRBJ2-1; TRBD1 might be the D (6 bases). This CDR3 is built from 15 residues. The germline CDR1 and CDR2 sequences are SGHRS and YFSETQ. Between the trimmed V and J ends, which lost 0 bases and 4 bases, there was a span of 11 bases. CDR3 nucleotide sequence: TGCGCCAGCAGCTTGGCCGGGACACCTTACAATGAGCAGTTCTTC. Protein: CASSLAGTPYNEQFF.

This chain joins TRBV6-5 and TRBJ1-6; 7 bases line up with TRBD1. There are 15 residues in the CDR3. The germline V gene has CDR1 MNHEY and CDR2 SVGAGI. Trimming removed 2 bases from V and 7 bases from J; junction bases left unmatched: 5. As DNA, the CDR3 is TGTGCCAGCAGTTACCAACAGGGGTGGAATTCACCCCTCCACTTT. This translates into CASSYQQGWNSPLHF.

For this clone: This same CDR3 is encoded by further DNA sequences in the sample. The V and J genes are TRBV9 and TRBJ1-3; D might be TRBD1 (6 bases). Trimming removed 3 bases from V and 1 base from J, with 8 bases in between. CDR3 size: 14 residues. Germline-derived CDR1 and CDR2 are SGDLS and YYNGEE. This CDR3 reads CASSGGGSGNTIYF. In DNA, the CDR3 is TGTGCCAGCAGCGGAGGGGGTTCTGGAAACACCATATATTTT.

The chain links TRBV5-8 to TRBJ2-7; D possibly corresponds to TRBD1 (5 bases). Germline V gene data show CDR1 as SGHTS and CDR2 as YDEGEE. The CDR3 has 14 residues. Trimming stripped 5 bases from V and 5 bases from J, with 17 bases between. As DNA, the CDR3 is TGTGCCAGCAGATTCGAAGGGCAGGGTCACGAGCAGTACTTC. Amino acids: CASRFEGQGHEQYF.

The gene calls are TRBV10-3 and TRBJ1-2; D remains ambiguous. The CDR3 is made up of 14 amino acids. The V gene lost 2 bases and the J gene lost 0 bases, with 7 bases spanning the gap. From germline, CDR1 is ENHRY and CDR2 SYGVKD. The CDR3 reads CAISEQAANYGYTF. Here the CDR3 DNA reads TGTGCCATCAGTGAGCAGGCAGCTAACTATGGCTACACCTTC.

The CDR3 DNA reads TGTGCCAGCAGTTTAAGACAATATGGCTACACCTTC. As protein: CASSLRQYGYTF. V is TRBV28 and J is TRBJ1-2; D not certain. The CDR3 has 12 amino acids. Per germline, CDR1 MDHEN and CDR2 SYDVKM. The V end lost 2 bases, the J end lost 5 bases, and 6 bases lay between the germline ends.

This chain links TRBV19 with TRBJ2-5; D uncertain. Germline-derived CDR1 and CDR2 are LNHDA and SQIVND (reference sequence). V was cut by 1 base and J by 5 bases, with 8 bases left in between. CDR3 length: 13 residues. In DNA, the CDR3 is TGTGCCAGTAGTATAGTTCGCGATGAGACCCAGTACTTC. This codes for CASSIVRDETQYF.

The chain uses TRBV7-3 and TRBJ2-1; 8 bases agree with TRBD1. The CDR3 contains 16 residues. With V trimmed by 5 bases and J by 9 bases, 15 bases remained unmatched. Germline assignment: CDR1 SGHTA and CDR2 FQGTGA. DNA of the CDR3: TGTGCCAGCAGCCCACGGGGGACAGGTGGATTCGGTGAGCAGTTCTTC. Translation gives CASSPRGTGGFGEQFF.

The J gene is TRBJ2-7, the V gene TRBV7-8, with D maybe TRBD1 (8 bases). This CDR3 spans 19 amino acids. Deletions cut 2 bases from V and 3 bases from J, with 26 bases between. Germline V gene sequence: CDR1 SGHVS, CDR2 FQNEAQ. The CDR3 reads CASSLISSLGQGLNYEQYF. The DNA for the CDR3 is TGTGCCAGCAGCTTAATATCTTCTCTCGGACAGGGACTAAACTACGAGCAGTACTTC.

The chain has TRBV7-9 and TRBJ1-4; TRBD1 matches 7 bases. Germline values: CDR1 SEHNR, CDR2 FQNEAQ (reference sequence). V lost 1 base to trimming and J lost 4 bases; unmatched junction nucleotides: 3. This CDR3 is 15 amino acids long. DNA for the CDR3: TGTGCCAGCAGCTTAGGGGGACAGATTAATGAAAAACTGTTTTTT. This encodes CASSLGGQINEKLFF.

This chain joins TRBV9 and TRBJ1-6; D may be TRBD1 (5 bases). The CDR3 has 17 residues. CDR1 is SGDLS, CDR2 YYNGEE, per germline. Trimming left V 0 bases short and J 0 bases short, with 10 bases between. CDR3: CASSVGQYSSYNSPLHF. CDR3 nucleotide sequence: TGTGCCAGCAGCGTAGGACAGTACAGCTCCTATAATTCACCCCTCCACTTT.

V is TRBV6-1 and J is TRBJ1-2; a possible D gene is TRBD1 (6 bases). V lost 6 bases and J lost 2, with 13 bases in between. Germline lookup yields CDR1 MNHNS and CDR2 SASEGT. The CDR3 has 14 amino acids. Here the CDR3 reads CASREGGTNYGYTF. In DNA form, the CDR3 reads TGTGCCAGCAGAGAGGGGGGGACCAACTATGGCTACACCTTC.

This chain connects TRBV5-1 to TRBJ2-5, with D unclear. Germline CDR1 reads SGHRS; CDR2 reads YFSETQ. Trimming pared 0 bases from V and 4 bases from J, leaving 4 bases between. The length of the CDR3 is 12 residues. The CDR3 loop is CASSLDRETQYF. In DNA, the CDR3 is TGCGCCAGCAGCTTGGATAGAGAGACCCAGTACTTC.

This clone was recorded a few times. The chain joins TRBV7-9 to TRBJ2-7; 9 nucleotides line up with TRBD1. This CDR3 comprises 14 residues. From germline, CDR1 is SEHNR and CDR2 FQNEAQ (reference sequence). V trimming: 4 bases; J trimming: 7 bases; junction bases outside the gene matches: 8. The CDR3 DNA reads as TGTGCCAGCAGCTCGCGCGGGACAGGGTTAGAGCAGTACTTC. Translation gives CASSSRGTGLEQYF.

V is TRBV28 and J is TRBJ2-7; the match to TRBD2 covers 7 bases. Germline V lookup: CDR1 MDHEN, CDR2 SYDVKM. CDR3 length: 13 amino acids. Germline trimming cut 5 bases from V and 3 bases from J; bases unmatched to any gene: 4. DNA of the CDR3: TGTGCCAGCAGTGCTAGCGGAAACTACGAGCAGTACTTC. Its protein is CASSASGNYEQYF.

This clone was recorded a few times. V is TRBV5-1 and J is TRBJ2-2; D uncertain. The germline gives CDR1 SGHRS, CDR2 YFSETQ. The CDR3 runs to 16 residues. Trimming removed 1 base at V and 1 base at J, with 11 bases between. The CDR3 sequence: CASSLLPSGNTGELFF. The CDR3 DNA sequence: TGCGCCAGCAGCTTGTTGCCGTCAGGGAACACCGGGGAGCTGTTTTTT.

The CDR3 is CASRTTGLSNQPQHF. Written as DNA, the CDR3 is TGTGCCAGCCGGACGACAGGGCTTAGCAATCAGCCCCAGCATTTT. J is TRBJ1-5 and V is TRBV19; 7 positions match TRBD1. CDR1 LNHDA and CDR2 SQIVND come from the germline V gene (reference sequence). The CDR3 extends over 15 amino acids. V lost 9 bases to trimming and J lost 0 bases; unmatched junction nucleotides: 8.

The chain combines TRBV9 with TRBJ2-7; 9 positions agree with TRBD1. The V gene's germline CDR1 is SGDLS and CDR2 YYNGEE. The CDR3 covers 19 residues. V trimming: 0 bases; J trimming: 0 bases; junction bases outside the gene matches: 13. CDR3 region: CASSVGDRGGPFGSYEQYF. In DNA, the CDR3 is TGTGCCAGCAGCGTAGGAGACAGGGGGGGACCCTTTGGCTCCTACGAGCAGTACTTC.